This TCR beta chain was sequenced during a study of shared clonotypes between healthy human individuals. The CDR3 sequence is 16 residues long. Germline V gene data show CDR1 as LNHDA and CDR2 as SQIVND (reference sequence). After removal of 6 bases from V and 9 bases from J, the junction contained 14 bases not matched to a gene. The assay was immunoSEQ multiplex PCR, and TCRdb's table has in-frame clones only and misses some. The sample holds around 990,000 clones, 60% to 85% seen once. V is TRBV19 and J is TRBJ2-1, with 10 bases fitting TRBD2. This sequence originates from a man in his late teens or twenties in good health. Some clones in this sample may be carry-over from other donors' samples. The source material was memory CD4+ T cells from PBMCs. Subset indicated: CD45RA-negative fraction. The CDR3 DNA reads TGTGCCAGTAGCTCCATCGGTGATAGCGGGAGGCTTGAGCAGTTCTTC. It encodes CASSSIGDSGRLEQFF.